The next 10 T cell receptor beta chains were all read from a single sample in a study of tissue T cells after allogeneic stem cell transplantation. Assay used: immunoSEQ multiplex PCR; TCRdb lists only in-frame clones, some missing. Among just over 25,000 clones listed, about 90% were seen once. This sample comprised blood, obtained before transplantation. These receptors were obtained from a male donor at least 60 years old who later had graft-versus-host disease after an allogeneic stem cell transplant.

The rearrangement joins TRBV28 to TRBJ1-5, with 7 bases matching TRBD1. Germline values: CDR1 MDHEN, CDR2 SYDVKM. The CDR3 runs 15 residues. Unmatched junction bases numbered 2, after V lost 3 bases and J lost 0 bases. The CDR3 is CASSFGTDSNQPQHF. DNA of the CDR3: TGTGCCAGCAGTTTCGGGACAGATAGCAATCAGCCCCAGCATTTT.

This sequence joins TRBV5-1 and TRBJ2-3, with 7 bases lining up with TRBD2. V lost 2 bases, J lost 2 bases, and 8 bases stayed unmatched. CDR3 length: 16 residues. Germline lookup yields CDR1 SGHRS and CDR2 YFSETQ. CDR3 bases: TGCGCCAGCAGCTTCGTGGCGGGAGACCCCACAGATACGCAGTATTTT. As protein: CASSFVAGDPTDTQYF.

V usage is TRBV5-1 and J usage is TRBJ2-2; no definite D call. The V end was cut by 1 base, the J end by 1 base, with 5 bases between. The germline V gene encodes CDR1 SGHRS and CDR2 YFSETQ. The CDR3 consists of 14 residues. CDR3 sequence (DNA): TGCGCCAGCAGCTTGAGGCAGAACACCGGGGAGCTGTTTTTT. This translates into CASSLRQNTGELFF.

The chain combines TRBV2 with TRBJ2-6; TRBD1 matches at 7 bases. The CDR3 runs 15 residues. The germline CDR1 and CDR2 sequences are SNHLY and FYNNEI. The J segment lost 2 bases and the V segment lost 7 bases, leaving 5 bases of the junction unmatched. CDR3 in amino acids: CASMTGQAGANVLTF. The CDR3 bases are TGTGCCAGCATGACCGGACAGGCTGGGGCCAACGTCCTGACTTTC.

The chain combines TRBV6-5 with TRBJ2-7; 12 nucleotides match TRBD2. Germline V gene data show CDR1 as MNHEY and CDR2 as SVGAGI. Trimming at V came to 6 bases and at J to 0 bases, leaving 3 bases not matched to a gene. The CDR3 is made up of 15 amino acids. CDR3 loop: CASSQTSGGSYEQYF. Written as DNA, the CDR3 is TGTGCCAGCAGCCAGACTAGCGGGGGCTCCTACGAGCAGTACTTC.

This chain links TRBV19 with TRBJ2-2, with 9 bases identical to TRBD2. V lost 8 bases to trimming and J lost 6 bases; unmatched junction nucleotides: 7. The CDR3 contains 14 residues. Looked up from germline, CDR1 is LNHDA and CDR2 is SQIVND (reference sequence). DNA for the CDR3: TGTGCCAGTTCATTAGCGGGAGTGTCCGGGGAGCTGTTTTTT. This sequence encodes CASSLAGVSGELFF.

This sequence joins TRBV18 and TRBJ2-4, with a tentative D call TRBD1 (6 bases). The CDR3 has 14 residues. Germline V gene lookup returns CDR1 KGHSH and CDR2 LQKENI. V lost 1 base and J lost 6, with 10 bases in between. CDR3 coding DNA: TGTGCCAGCTCACCACGGGGGCTCGGAAACATTCAGTACTTC. It codes for CASSPRGLGNIQYF.

J is TRBJ2-2 and V is TRBV2; the D gene is possibly TRBD2 (6 bases). V was clipped by 10 bases and J by 6 bases, with 15 bases between them. Germline V gene sequence: CDR1 SNHLY, CDR2 FYNNEI. This CDR3 comprises 13 residues. CDR3 in amino acids: CATRRAESGELFF. The CDR3 DNA reads TGTGCCACGAGGAGGGCAGAGTCCGGGGAGCTGTTTTTT. Based on the CDR3 plus reference TRBV2 and TRBJ2-2, the full variable domain is EPEVTQTPSHQVTQMGQEVILRCVPISNHLYFYWYRQILGQKVEFLVSFYNNEISEKSEIFDDQFSVERPDGSNFTLKIRSTKLEDSAMYFCATRRAESGELFFGEGSRLTVL.

The chain uses TRBV7-2 and TRBJ1-5; tentative D call: TRBD1 (5 bases). V lost 2 bases and J 1 base, leaving 12 bases between the germline ends. In germline, CDR1 is SGHTA, CDR2 FQGNSA. CDR3 length: 16 amino acids. CDR3: CASSLNQGVSNQPQHF. The CDR3 DNA reads as TGTGCCAGCAGCTTAAACCAGGGCGTGAGCAATCAGCCCCAGCATTTT. The variable domain in full, with the rest retrieved from reference TRBV7-2 and TRBJ1-5, is GAGVSQSPSNKVTEKGKDVELRCDPISGHTALYWYRQSLGQGLEFLIYFQGNSAPDKSGLPSDRFSAERTGGSVSTLTIQRTQQEDSAVYLCASSLNQGVSNQPQHFGDGTRLSIL.

The chain carries TRBV29-1 and TRBJ2-7, with 14 bases fitting TRBD2. This CDR3 has 17 residues. Trimming at V came to 0 bases and at J to 3 bases, leaving 7 bases not matched to a gene. The germline gives CDR1 SQVTM, CDR2 ANQGSEA. The CDR3 bases are TGCAGCGTTGAAGATGAGGGGACTAGCGGGGGAATCTACGAGCAGTACTTC. It translates to CSVEDEGTSGGIYEQYF.